This TCR beta chain was documented in a study of naive and memory T cell subsets. The library had UMIs added by 3' ligation of an oligonucleotide to TCR cDNA. Reverse transcription used DNase-treated unsorted total RNA, aiming for roughly 1 to 1000 ng. The SP2 primer and nested alpha and beta constant region primers amplified ligated cDNA in four rounds. One entry per CDR3 protein results from TCRdb running MiXCR on the 5' RACE reads. The sample lists tens of thousands of distinct CDR3 sequences, under 10% seen once, with nearly 10% in the top ten. CDR3 length: 15 amino acids. Per germline, CDR1 SGHTA and CDR2 FQGNSA. V gave up 3 bases and J gave up 1 base, with 10 bases separating them.

The chain links TRBV7-2 to TRBJ2-1; D not certain. The TCR comes from a female donor in good health. This CDR3 is CASSLVGLSYNEQFF. The CDR3 coding sequence is TGTGCCAGCAGCTTGGTCGGGCTATCCTACAATGAGCAGTTCTTC.